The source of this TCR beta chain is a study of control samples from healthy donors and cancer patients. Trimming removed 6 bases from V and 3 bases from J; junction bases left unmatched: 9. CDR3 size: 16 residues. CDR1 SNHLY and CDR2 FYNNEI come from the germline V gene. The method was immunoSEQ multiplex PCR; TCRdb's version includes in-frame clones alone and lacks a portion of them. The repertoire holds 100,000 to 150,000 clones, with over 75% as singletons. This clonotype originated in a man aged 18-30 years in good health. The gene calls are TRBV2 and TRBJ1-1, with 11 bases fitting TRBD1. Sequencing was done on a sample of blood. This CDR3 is CASRDRGRLLHTEAFF. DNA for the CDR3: TGTGCCAGCAGGGACAGGGGGCGATTGCTTCACACTGAAGCTTTCTTT. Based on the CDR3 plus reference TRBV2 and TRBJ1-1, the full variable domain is EPEVTQTPSHQVTQMGQEVILRCVPISNHLYFYWYRQILGQKVEFLVSFYNNEISEKSEIFDDQFSVERPDGSNFTLKIRSTKLEDSAMYFCASRDRGRLLHTEAFFGQGTRLTVV.